The 23 T cell receptor beta chains given below trace back to one sample, sequenced in a study of cytomegalovirus exposure and HLA in healthy donors. In the PCR, 60 Vbeta and 13 Jbeta primers were used. Some clones are missing from TCRdb's copy, which holds only in-frame ones; the method was immunoSEQ multiplex PCR. The data show over 85,000 clones, about four fifths seen once. The specimen was PBMCs. The receptors here all came from a woman between 55 and 75 years old in good health and CMV-seropositive.

V is TRBV28 and J is TRBJ2-3; 9 positions match TRBD2. Germline V gene data show CDR1 as MDHEN and CDR2 as SYDVKM. The CDR3 loop spans 16 amino acids. J lost 0 bases, V lost 1 base, and 2 bases had no gene match. The CDR3 DNA reads as TGTGCCAGCAGTTTATCTAGCGGGGACAGCACAGATACGCAGTATTTT. It translates to CASSLSSGDSTDTQYF.

The J gene is TRBJ1-6, the V gene TRBV2; tentatively, D is TRBD1 (5 bases). CDR1 and CDR2 (germline): SNHLY, FYNNEI. Trimming took off 3 bases at V and 8 bases at J, with 11 bases between the two ends. There are 14 residues in the CDR3. Written as DNA, the CDR3 is TGTGCCAGCAGTGATGTGGGGGAGGATTCACCCCTCCACTTT. It is translated as CASSDVGEDSPLHF. Full variable domain (outside the CDR3, taken from reference TRBV2 and TRBJ1-6): EPEVTQTPSHQVTQMGQEVILRCVPISNHLYFYWYRQILGQKVEFLVSFYNNEISEKSEIFDDQFSVERPDGSNFTLKIRSTKLEDSAMYFCASSDVGEDSPLHFGNGTRLTVT.

CDR3 sequence (DNA): TGTGCCAGCAGTCTTGGGACAGACGCCTACTATGGCTACACCTTC. Encoded protein: CASSLGTDAYYGYTF. The chain recombines TRBV7-9 with TRBJ1-2; 7 bases line up with TRBD1. The CDR3 has 15 residues. Trimming took 6 bases from V and 3 from J; bases not matched to a gene: 10. Germline-derived CDR1 and CDR2 are SEHNR and FQNEAQ (reference sequence).

The chain carries TRBV7-6 and TRBJ2-7, with TRBD1 matching 12 bases. Losses at the gene ends were 1 base for V and 5 bases for J; bases not matched to a gene: 9. The CDR3 runs to 17 residues. Germline V CDR1 and CDR2: SGHVS, FNYEAQ. CDR3 nucleotide sequence: TGTGCCAGCAGCTTAGTGGTGGGACAGGGGGCAATGAACGAGCAGTACTTC. Translated, it gives CASSLVVGQGAMNEQYF.

J is TRBJ2-7 and V is TRBV9; 8 bases line up with TRBD2. CDR1 SGDLS and CDR2 YYNGEE come from the germline V gene. The CDR3 runs to 15 residues. Losses at the gene ends were 0 bases for V and 2 bases for J; bases not matched to a gene: 4. CDR3 in amino acids: CASSVAYSGTYEQYF. In DNA form, the CDR3 reads TGTGCCAGCAGCGTAGCTTATAGCGGGACCTACGAGCAGTACTTC. The whole variable domain, remainder taken from reference TRBV9 and TRBJ2-7, is DSGVTQTPKHLITATGQRVTLRCSPRSGDLSVYWYQQSLDQGLQFLIQYYNGEERAKGNILERFSAQQFPDLHSELNLSSLELGDSALYFCASSVAYSGTYEQYFGPGTRLTVT.

The chain couples TRBV7-7 to TRBJ2-5; 10 bases align to TRBD2. This CDR3 comprises 14 residues. Germline assignment: CDR1 SSHAT and CDR2 FNYEAQ (reference sequence). Germline trimming cut 5 bases from V and 2 bases from J; bases unmatched to any gene: 2. The CDR3 region is CASSRTSGQETQYF. CDR3 nucleotide sequence: TGTGCCAGCAGCCGGACTAGCGGACAAGAGACCCAGTACTTC.

The CDR3 sequence is CASSYGSHIGQFF. CDR3 nucleotides: TGTGCCAGCAGTTACGGGAGTCACATAGGGCAGTTCTTC. The genes are TRBV6-6 and TRBJ2-1; a weak D match, TRBD2 (5 bases). CDR1 is MNHNY and CDR2 is SVGAGI in the germline V gene (reference sequence). The CDR3 totals 13 residues. V gave up 2 bases and J gave up 12 bases, with 14 bases separating them.

The chain uses TRBV20-1 and TRBJ1-3; D is unresolved. The CDR3 runs to 11 residues. Germline V gene sequence: CDR1 DFQATT, CDR2 SNEGSKA (reference sequence). V was shortened by 5 bases and J by 7 bases, with 9 bases between the two germline ends. The CDR3 region is CSAHHMNTIYF. In DNA form, the CDR3 reads TGCAGTGCTCATCACATGAACACCATATATTTT.

CDR3 nucleotide sequence: TGTGCCAGCAGAACGGGGGTAAATCAGCCCCAGCATTTT. This gives the protein CASRTGVNQPQHF. The chain links TRBV6-1 to TRBJ1-5, with D possibly matching TRBD1 (5 bases). From germline, CDR1 is MNHNS and CDR2 SASEGT. The CDR3 length is 13 residues. V lost 6 bases to trimming and J lost 4 bases, with 10 bases between them.

The CDR3 loop is CASSVATGSSYEQYF. CDR3 coding DNA: TGTGCCAGCAGCGTAGCTACAGGGAGCTCCTACGAGCAGTACTTC. This rearrangement joins TRBV9 to TRBJ2-5; D might be TRBD1 (6 bases). The J call may be in error: the DNA end matches TRBJ2-7 better. This CDR3 contains 15 residues. Germline lookup yields CDR1 SGDLS and CDR2 YYNGEE.

In regard to this clone: This sample includes further DNA sequences coding for the same CDR3. The chain has TRBV7-9 and TRBJ2-7; D perhaps matches TRBD1 (6 bases). The CDR3 covers 15 residues. V was clipped by 1 base and J by 0 bases, with 10 bases between them. The germline gives CDR1 SEHNR, CDR2 FQNEAQ (reference sequence). The CDR3 is CASSLVQGTSYEQYF. The CDR3 region has the DNA TGTGCCAGCAGCTTAGTCCAGGGGACCTCCTACGAGCAGTACTTC.

This sequence joins TRBV6-1 and TRBJ1-5; 9 bases are a match to TRBD1. The trim removed 5 bases at V and 2 bases at J, leaving 4 bases unmatched. This CDR3 spans 15 amino acids. CDR1 MNHNS and CDR2 SASEGT come from the germline V gene. CDR3 region: CASSPRDRGNQPQHF. CDR3 nucleotides: TGTGCCAGCAGTCCCCGGGACAGGGGCAATCAGCCCCAGCATTTT.

The chain links TRBV28 to TRBJ2-3, with 7 bases identical to TRBD2. There are 16 residues in the CDR3. Germline V gene sequence: CDR1 MDHEN, CDR2 SYDVKM. V dropped 3 bases and J dropped 5; count of bases not matched to a gene: 11. Written as DNA, the CDR3 is TGTGCCAGCAGTTTTCCCGCTAGCGGAGGAATAGATACGCAGTATTTT. This translates into CASSFPASGGIDTQYF.

V usage is TRBV5-1 and J usage is TRBJ1-1, with a possible D match to TRBD1 (5 bases). This CDR3 has 15 amino acids. Trimming took off 0 bases at V and 0 bases at J, with 9 bases between the two ends. Germline V gene data show CDR1 as SGHRS and CDR2 as YFSETQ. The CDR3 loop is CASSLGQPMNTEAFF. CDR3 nucleotides: TGCGCCAGCAGCTTGGGACAGCCCATGAACACTGAAGCTTTCTTT. Using reference TRBV5-1 and TRBJ1-1 for the parts outside the CDR3, the full variable domain is KAGVTQTPRYLIKTRGQQVTLSCSPISGHRSVSWYQQTPGQGLQFLFEYFSETQRNKGNFPGRFSGRQFSNSRSEMNVSTLELGDSALYLCASSLGQPMNTEAFFGQGTRLTVV.

A single count supports this clone. The V gene is TRBV19, the J gene TRBJ1-2; TRBD1 matches 7 bases. Germline loops: CDR1 LNHDA, CDR2 SQIVND (reference sequence). The junction had 4 bases not matched to a gene; V was cut back by 3 bases and J by 3 bases. This CDR3 is 14 amino acids long. This CDR3 is CASSIPTGYYGYTF. Written as DNA, the CDR3 is TGTGCCAGTAGTATCCCGACAGGGTACTATGGCTACACCTTC.

V is TRBV18 and J is TRBJ2-2; TRBD2 agrees at 9 bases. The CDR3 loop spans 16 amino acids. Germline CDR1 is KGHSH and CDR2 is LQKENI. Unmatched junction bases numbered 6, after V lost 5 bases and J lost 2 bases. In DNA form, the CDR3 reads TGTGCCAGCTCAGGAAATAGCGGGAGAAACACCGGGGAGCTGTTTTTT. This gives the protein CASSGNSGRNTGELFF.

The chain combines TRBV27 with TRBJ2-1; D is undetermined. V was clipped by 5 bases and J by 1 base, with 9 bases between them. CDR3 length equals 14 residues. Germline V gene sequence: CDR1 MNHEY, CDR2 SMNVEV (reference sequence). The CDR3 DNA follows: TGTGCCAGCAGTGCTAGTCTATCCTACAATGAGCAGTTCTTC. Residues: CASSASLSYNEQFF.

The chain employs TRBV6-6 and TRBJ2-1; maybe TRBD1 (6 bases). The CDR3 is 14 amino acids. Germline V CDR1 and CDR2: MNHNY, SVGAGI (reference sequence). Trimming removed 10 bases from V and 0 bases from J, with 13 bases in between. CDR3 nucleotide sequence: TGTGCCACCCATGGGGGCAGCTCCTACAATGAGCAGTTCTTC. Amino acid sequence: CATHGGSSYNEQFF.

In its sample, this clone was seen a few times. The V and J genes are TRBV19 and TRBJ1-2; possibly TRBD1 for D (5 bases). The ends were cut back, 1 base at V and 8 bases at J, with 14 bases in the middle. Germline loops: CDR1 LNHDA, CDR2 SQIVND (reference sequence). CDR3 length: 14 residues. CDR3 coding DNA: TGTGCCAGTAGTATAGTGGGGGGACGAAGCGGCTACACCTTC. It encodes CASSIVGGRSGYTF.

The chain has TRBV11-2 and TRBJ1-1; D gene uncertain. CDR1 is SGHAT and CDR2 is FQNNGV in the germline V gene. The CDR3 spans 14 residues. V dropped 0 bases and J dropped 1 base, with 6 bases sitting between them. CDR3 protein: CASSLDLWNTEAFF. CDR3 bases: TGTGCCAGCAGCTTAGACCTCTGGAACACTGAAGCTTTCTTT.

The chain couples TRBV5-4 to TRBJ2-7, with D perhaps TRBD1 (5 bases). CDR1 and CDR2 (germline): SGHNT, YYREEE (reference sequence). Trimming removed 4 bases at V and 3 bases at J, with 8 bases between. This CDR3 has 12 amino acids. The CDR3 region has the DNA TGTGCCAGCAGCCGTGACAGCTACGAGCAGTACTTC. Its protein is CASSRDSYEQYF.

This clone was detected only a few times. The chain has TRBV28 and TRBJ2-1; 8 nucleotides line up with TRBD1. Trimming cost V 4 bases and J 10 bases; bases outside gene matches: 12. The germline CDR1 and CDR2 sequences are MDHEN and SYDVKM. This CDR3 has 15 amino acids. CDR3 in DNA: TGTGCCAGCAGTTCGTCCGGGACAGGTAGTTTCGAGCAGTTCTTC. The encoded protein is CASSSSGTGSFEQFF.

This clone was detected only once. The chain has TRBV30 and TRBJ1-2; maybe TRBD1 (6 bases). The CDR3 consists of 15 residues. V was clipped by 0 bases and J by 8 bases, with 19 bases between them. Germline V lookup: CDR1 GTSNPN, CDR2 SVGIG (reference sequence). Here the CDR3 reads CAWSVSLQGLRGYTF. The CDR3 coding sequence is TGTGCCTGGAGTGTATCGTTGCAGGGGCTGCGGGGCTACACCTTC.